This passage covers 11 T cell receptor beta chains from one sample sequenced in a study of long-term antiretroviral therapy in people with HIV. The assay used was immunoSEQ (version v3.0), run at survey level. Some clones are missing from TCRdb's copy, which holds only in-frame ones; the method was immunoSEQ multiplex PCR. Of roughly 34,000 clones in the sample, 70% to 90% were seen once. Specimen: unsorted PBMCs, collected just over 2.7 years before starting antiretroviral therapy. All receptors derive from a woman younger than 45 with HIV.

This CDR3 reads CASSQDLGEAFF. Here the CDR3 DNA reads TGTGCCAGCAGTCAGGACCTGGGTGAAGCTTTCTTT. The rearrangement joins TRBV2 to TRBJ1-1; no firm D call. This CDR3 region has 12 residues. Trimming left V 5 bases short and J 7 bases short, with 11 bases between. CDR1 is SNHLY, CDR2 FYNNEI, per germline.

A few counts support this clone. This chain uses TRBV6-5 with TRBJ1-6; D not resolved. The V gene's germline CDR1 is MNHEY and CDR2 SVGAGI. The CDR3 is 16 residues long. The ends were cut back, 0 bases at V and 13 bases at J, with 19 bases in the middle. CDR3 sequence (DNA): TGTGCCAGCAGTTACTCTAAGGCCCACGGAAGTCTTCCCCTCCACTTT. Translating it yields CASSYSKAHGSLPLHF.

The chain employs TRBV30 and TRBJ2-3; weak D call: TRBD2 (6 bases). The CDR3 has 14 amino acids. The V and J ends lost 0 bases and 4 bases respectively, with 11 bases between them. Germline lookup yields CDR1 GTSNPN and CDR2 SVGIG (reference sequence). The CDR3 DNA reads TGTGCCTGGAGTGTTCGCGGGGCGTCAGATACGCAGTATTTT. Protein sequence: CAWSVRGASDTQYF.

This clone was observed a few times. The chain is built from TRBV28 and TRBJ1-1; D not resolved. The V gene lost 3 bases and the J gene lost 11 bases, with 10 bases spanning the gap. Germline assignment: CDR1 MDHEN and CDR2 SYDVKM. This CDR3 region has 11 residues. The CDR3 DNA sequence: TGTGCCAGCAGTTTCTCCTCAGCTGCTTTCTTT. Translated, it gives CASSFSSAAFF.

The sample holds a few counts of this clone. The rearrangement uses TRBV18 and TRBJ1-2, with a tentative D call TRBD1 (5 bases). This CDR3 comprises 13 residues. V lost 3 bases to trimming and J lost 4 bases, with 9 bases between them. Germline-derived CDR1 and CDR2 are KGHSH and LQKENI. This CDR3 is CASSPGQGYGYTF. The DNA for the CDR3 is TGTGCCAGCTCACCGGGGCAGGGCTATGGCTACACCTTC.

The chain uses TRBV11-2 and TRBJ2-3, with D possibly matching TRBD1 (6 bases). V was trimmed by 2 bases and J by 9 bases, leaving 15 bases between them. Germline CDR1 SGHAT, CDR2 FQNNGV. The CDR3 is 14 amino acids. The CDR3 DNA follows: TGTGCCAGCAGCTTATATTCACAGGGTACGACGCAGTATTTT. Residues: CASSLYSQGTTQYF. The whole variable domain, remainder taken from reference TRBV11-2 and TRBJ2-3, is EAGVAQSPRYKIIEKRQSVAFWCNPISGHATLYWYQQILGQGPKLLIQFQNNGVVDDSQLPKDRFSAERLKGVDSTLKIQPAKLEDSAVYLCASSLYSQGTTQYFGPGTRLTVL.

The J gene is TRBJ1-5, the V gene TRBV5-5, with no clear D. CDR3 size: 18 residues. CDR1 is SGHKS and CDR2 is YYEKEE in the germline V gene (reference sequence). The V end lost 6 bases, the J end lost 6 bases, and 28 bases lay between the germline ends. The CDR3: CASKSGIAGRGDGQPQHF. As DNA, the CDR3 is TGTGCCAGCAAATCGGGGATCGCTGGGCGGGGTGATGGTCAGCCCCAGCATTTT.

The chain has TRBV7-9 and TRBJ2-5, with D tentatively TRBD1 or TRBD2 (5 bases each). The CDR3 spans 16 residues. CDR1 is SEHNR and CDR2 is FQNEAQ in the germline V gene (reference sequence). Trimming cost V 1 base and J 0 bases, with 12 bases left between them. CDR3 in DNA: TGTGCCAGCAGCTTAGGGGTGACAGCGGACCAAGAGACCCAGTACTTC. Its translation: CASSLGVTADQETQYF.

This chain links TRBV6-6 with TRBJ2-7; TRBD2 matches at 9 bases. CDR1 and CDR2 (germline): MNHNY, SVGAGI (reference sequence). CDR3 length: 12 amino acids. With 6 bases clipped from V and 11 bases from J, the junction kept 8 bases outside the gene matches. CDR3: CASRDPSGAEYF. The CDR3 DNA reads TGTGCCAGCAGAGACCCTAGCGGGGCAGAGTACTTC.

The V call is TRBV11-2, the J call TRBJ2-2, with D uncertain. The CDR3 has 13 residues. Trimming pared 1 base from V and 4 bases from J, leaving 4 bases between. Germline lookup yields CDR1 SGHAT and CDR2 FQNNGV. The CDR3 sequence: CASSLGFTGELFF. CDR3 nucleotides: TGTGCCAGCAGCTTAGGGTTCACCGGGGAGCTGTTTTTT. Full variable domain (outside the CDR3, taken from reference TRBV11-2 and TRBJ2-2): EAGVAQSPRYKIIEKRQSVAFWCNPISGHATLYWYQQILGQGPKLLIQFQNNGVVDDSQLPKDRFSAERLKGVDSTLKIQPAKLEDSAVYLCASSLGFTGELFFGEGSRLTVL.

The J gene is TRBJ2-5, the V gene TRBV14; possibly TRBD2 for D (5 bases). The CDR3 is 15 residues long. CDR1 SGHDN and CDR2 FVKESK come from the germline V gene. Trimming stripped 5 bases from V and 7 bases from J, with 20 bases between. This CDR3 is CASSARQGGVGTQYF. The CDR3 coding sequence is TGTGCCAGCAGCGCGCGACAAGGAGGTGTAGGGACCCAGTACTTC. The whole variable domain, filled in from reference TRBV14 and TRBJ2-5, reads EAGVTQFPSHSVIEKGQTVTLRCDPISGHDNLYWYRRVMGKEIKFLLHFVKESKQDESGMPNNRFLAERTGGTYSTLKVQPAELEDSGVYFCASSARQGGVGTQYFGPGTRLLVL.